The present entry profiles one T cell receptor (beta chain) with its context. As handled by the study authors: Estimates of nucleated cell counts were drawn from the amplification of reference gene primers. TCRdb keeps only in-frame clones here, not all; method: immunoSEQ multiplex PCR. The DNA gave D and trimming, while V, J and clone size come from that table. The sample includes around 170,000 clones, around 90% of them seen just once. The data derive from a study of blood T cell repertoires in COVID-19. At the level of the study: Donors in the United States, Italy and Spain gave samples during acute or convalescent COVID-19. Nucleic acid was either cDNA or gDNA, and it came from T cells, B-cell-depleted T cells, or PBMCs.

This CDR3 contains 15 residues. Germline loops: CDR1 SGHRS, CDR2 YFSETQ. V lost 0 bases and J lost 8; bases outside the gene matches: 8. The specimen was peripheral blood. The chain uses TRBV5-1 and TRBJ1-2, with TRBD1 matching 9 bases. The TCR originated in a man aged 60-69 years with acute or convalescent COVID-19. The CDR3 region is CASSLAGTGYQGYTF. The CDR3 coding sequence is TGCGCCAGCAGCTTGGCCGGGACAGGGTATCAGGGCTACACCTTC.